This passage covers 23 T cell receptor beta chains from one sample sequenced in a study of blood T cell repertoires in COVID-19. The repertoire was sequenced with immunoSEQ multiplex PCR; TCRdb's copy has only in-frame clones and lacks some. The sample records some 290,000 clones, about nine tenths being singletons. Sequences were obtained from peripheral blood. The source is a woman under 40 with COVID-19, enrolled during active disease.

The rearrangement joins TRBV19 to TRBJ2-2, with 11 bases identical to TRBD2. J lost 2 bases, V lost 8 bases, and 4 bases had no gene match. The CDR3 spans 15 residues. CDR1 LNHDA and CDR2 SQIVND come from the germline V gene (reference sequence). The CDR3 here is CASFSGRANTGELFF. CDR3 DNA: TGTGCCAGTTTTAGCGGGAGGGCAAACACCGGGGAGCTGTTTTTT.

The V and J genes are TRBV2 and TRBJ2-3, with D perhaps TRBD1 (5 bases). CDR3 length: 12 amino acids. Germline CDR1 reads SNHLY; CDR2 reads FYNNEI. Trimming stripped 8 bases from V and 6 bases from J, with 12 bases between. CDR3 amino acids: CASPGPGDTQYF. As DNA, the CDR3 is TGTGCCAGCCCCGGACCAGGGGATACGCAGTATTTT.

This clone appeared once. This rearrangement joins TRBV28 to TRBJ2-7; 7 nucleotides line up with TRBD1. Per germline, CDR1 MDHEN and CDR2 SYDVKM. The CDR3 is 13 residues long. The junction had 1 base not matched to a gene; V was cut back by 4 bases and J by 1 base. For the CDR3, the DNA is TGTGCCAGCAGTTCGGGACAGTCCTACGAGCAGTACTTC. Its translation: CASSSGQSYEQYF.

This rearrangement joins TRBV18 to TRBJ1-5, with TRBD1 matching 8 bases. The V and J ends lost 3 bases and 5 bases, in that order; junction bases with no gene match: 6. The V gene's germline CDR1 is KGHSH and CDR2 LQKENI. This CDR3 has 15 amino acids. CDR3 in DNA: TGTGCCAGCTCACCTGGACAGGGCCTGGATCAGCCCCAGCATTTT. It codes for CASSPGQGLDQPQHF.

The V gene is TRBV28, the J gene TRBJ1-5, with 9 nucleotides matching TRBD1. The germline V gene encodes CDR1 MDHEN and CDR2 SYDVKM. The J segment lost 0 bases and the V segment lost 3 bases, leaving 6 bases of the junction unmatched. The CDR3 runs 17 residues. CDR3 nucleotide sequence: TGTGCCAGCAGTTTTAGGACAGGGGACTATAGCAATCAGCCCCAGCATTTT. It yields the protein CASSFRTGDYSNQPQHF.

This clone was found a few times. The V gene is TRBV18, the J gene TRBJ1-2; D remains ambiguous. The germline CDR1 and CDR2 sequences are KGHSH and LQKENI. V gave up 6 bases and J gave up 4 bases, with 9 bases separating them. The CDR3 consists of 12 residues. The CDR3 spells CASSLRGYGYTF. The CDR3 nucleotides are TGTGCCAGCTCCCTCCGAGGCTATGGCTACACCTTC.

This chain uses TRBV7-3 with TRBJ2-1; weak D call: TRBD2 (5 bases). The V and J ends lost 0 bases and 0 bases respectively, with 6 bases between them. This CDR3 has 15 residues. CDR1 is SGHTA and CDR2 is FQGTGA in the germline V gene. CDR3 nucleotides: TGTGCCAGCAGCTTAACAGGGAGCTCCTACAATGAGCAGTTCTTC. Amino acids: CASSLTGSSYNEQFF.

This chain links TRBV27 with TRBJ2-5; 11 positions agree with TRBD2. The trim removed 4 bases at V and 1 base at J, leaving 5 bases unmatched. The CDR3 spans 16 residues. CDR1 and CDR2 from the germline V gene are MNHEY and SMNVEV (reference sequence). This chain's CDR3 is CASSSLAGGGQETQYF. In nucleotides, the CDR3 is TGTGCCAGCAGTTCTTTAGCGGGAGGGGGCCAAGAGACCCAGTACTTC.

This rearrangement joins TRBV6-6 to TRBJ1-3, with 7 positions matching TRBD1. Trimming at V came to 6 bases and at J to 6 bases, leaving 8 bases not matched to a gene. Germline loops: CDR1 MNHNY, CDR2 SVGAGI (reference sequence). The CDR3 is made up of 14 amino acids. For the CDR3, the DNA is TGTGCCAGCAGCCTTACAGGGGTCGAAAACACCATATATTTT. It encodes CASSLTGVENTIYF.

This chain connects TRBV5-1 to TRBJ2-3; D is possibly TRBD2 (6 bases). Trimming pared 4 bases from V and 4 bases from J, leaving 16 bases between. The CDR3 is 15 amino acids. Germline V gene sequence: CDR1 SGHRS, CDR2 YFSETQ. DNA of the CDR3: TGCGCCAGCAGCCCCTATCGACTAGATGCAGATACGCAGTATTTT. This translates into CASSPYRLDADTQYF.

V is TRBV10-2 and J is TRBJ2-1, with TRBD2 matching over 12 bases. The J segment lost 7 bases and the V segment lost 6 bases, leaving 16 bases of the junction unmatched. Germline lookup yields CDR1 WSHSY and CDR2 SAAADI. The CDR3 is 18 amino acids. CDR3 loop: CASRAPLAGGPVGNEQFF. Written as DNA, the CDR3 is TGCGCCAGCAGGGCCCCTCTAGCGGGAGGGCCGGTGGGTAATGAGCAGTTCTTC.

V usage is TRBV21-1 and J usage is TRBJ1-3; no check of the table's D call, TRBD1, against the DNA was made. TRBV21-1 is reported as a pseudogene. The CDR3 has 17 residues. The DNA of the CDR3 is TGTGCCAGCCGACTTTTTTCACAGGGACGCTCTGGAAACACCATATATTTT. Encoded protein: CASRLFSQGRSGNTIYF.

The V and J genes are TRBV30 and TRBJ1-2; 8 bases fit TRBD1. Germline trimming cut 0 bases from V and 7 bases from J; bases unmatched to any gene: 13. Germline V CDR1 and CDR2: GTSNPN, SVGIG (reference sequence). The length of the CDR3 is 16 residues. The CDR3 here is CAWSVGLLGQGGGYTF. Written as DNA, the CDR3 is TGTGCCTGGAGTGTAGGCCTTCTTGGACAGGGTGGTGGCTACACCTTC.

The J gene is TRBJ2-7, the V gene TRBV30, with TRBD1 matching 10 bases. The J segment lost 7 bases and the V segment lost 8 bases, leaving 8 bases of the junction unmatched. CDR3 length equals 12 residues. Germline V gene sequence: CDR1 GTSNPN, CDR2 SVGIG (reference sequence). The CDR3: CAQRQGAGEQYF. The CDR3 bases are TGTGCCCAAAGACAGGGGGCGGGTGAGCAGTACTTC.

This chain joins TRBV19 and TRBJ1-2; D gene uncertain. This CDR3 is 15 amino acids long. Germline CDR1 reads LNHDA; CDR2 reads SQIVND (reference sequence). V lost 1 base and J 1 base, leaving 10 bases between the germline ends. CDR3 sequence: CASSIGGIGNYGYTF. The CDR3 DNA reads TGTGCCAGTAGTATAGGAGGAATAGGTAACTATGGCTACACCTTC.

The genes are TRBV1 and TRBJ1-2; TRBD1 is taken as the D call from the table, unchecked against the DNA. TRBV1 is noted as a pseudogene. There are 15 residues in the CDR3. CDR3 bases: TGCACCAGCAGCCCCGACACAATCCCAACCTATGGCTACACCTTC. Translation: CTSSPDTIPTYGYTF.

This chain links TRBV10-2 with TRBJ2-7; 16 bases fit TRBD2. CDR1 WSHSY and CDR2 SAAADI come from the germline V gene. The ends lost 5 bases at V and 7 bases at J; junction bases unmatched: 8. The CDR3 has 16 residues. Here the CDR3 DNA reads TGCGCCAGCAGTTTTACGCCGGGACTAGCGGGAGGGGAGCAGTACTTC. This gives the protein CASSFTPGLAGGEQYF.

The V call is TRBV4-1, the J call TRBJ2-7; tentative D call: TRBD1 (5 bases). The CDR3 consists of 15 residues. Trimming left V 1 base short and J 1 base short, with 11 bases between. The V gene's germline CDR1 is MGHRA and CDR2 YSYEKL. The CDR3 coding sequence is TGCGCCAGCAGCCAAGTGGGGCTCGGATCCTACGAGCAGTACTTC. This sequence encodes CASSQVGLGSYEQYF.

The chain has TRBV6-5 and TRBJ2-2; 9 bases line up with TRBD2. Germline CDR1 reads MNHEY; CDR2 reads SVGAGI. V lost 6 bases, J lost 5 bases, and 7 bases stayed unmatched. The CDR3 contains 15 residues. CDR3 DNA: TGTGCCAGCAGCATAGCGGGAGTGGGGACCGGGGAGCTGTTTTTT. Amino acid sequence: CASSIAGVGTGELFF.

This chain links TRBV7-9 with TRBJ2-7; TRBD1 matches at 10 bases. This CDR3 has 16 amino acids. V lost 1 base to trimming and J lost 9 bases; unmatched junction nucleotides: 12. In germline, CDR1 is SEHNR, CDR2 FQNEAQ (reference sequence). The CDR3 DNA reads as TGTGCCAGCAGCTTAGACAGGGACAGGGGCCCGCCGGGGCAGTACTTC. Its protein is CASSLDRDRGPPGQYF.

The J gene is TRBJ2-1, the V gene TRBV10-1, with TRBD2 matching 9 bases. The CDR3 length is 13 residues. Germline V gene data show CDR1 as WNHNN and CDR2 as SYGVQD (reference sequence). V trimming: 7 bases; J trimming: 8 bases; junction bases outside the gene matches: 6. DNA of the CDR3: TGCGCCAGCACTAGCGGGATGGAACATGAGCAGTTCTTC. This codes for CASTSGMEHEQFF.

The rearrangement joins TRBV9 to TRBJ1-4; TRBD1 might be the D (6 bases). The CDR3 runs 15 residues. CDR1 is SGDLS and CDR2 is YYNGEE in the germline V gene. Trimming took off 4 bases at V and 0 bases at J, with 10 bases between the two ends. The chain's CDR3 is CASSPGTPTNEKLFF. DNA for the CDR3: TGTGCCAGCAGCCCCGGGACACCAACTAATGAAAAACTGTTTTTT.

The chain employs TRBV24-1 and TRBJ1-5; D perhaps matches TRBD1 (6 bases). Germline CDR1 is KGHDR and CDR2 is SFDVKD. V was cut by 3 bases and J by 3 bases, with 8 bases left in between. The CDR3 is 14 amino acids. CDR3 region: CATSDPGVNQPQHF. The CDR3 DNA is TGTGCCACCAGTGATCCAGGGGTCAATCAGCCCCAGCATTTT.